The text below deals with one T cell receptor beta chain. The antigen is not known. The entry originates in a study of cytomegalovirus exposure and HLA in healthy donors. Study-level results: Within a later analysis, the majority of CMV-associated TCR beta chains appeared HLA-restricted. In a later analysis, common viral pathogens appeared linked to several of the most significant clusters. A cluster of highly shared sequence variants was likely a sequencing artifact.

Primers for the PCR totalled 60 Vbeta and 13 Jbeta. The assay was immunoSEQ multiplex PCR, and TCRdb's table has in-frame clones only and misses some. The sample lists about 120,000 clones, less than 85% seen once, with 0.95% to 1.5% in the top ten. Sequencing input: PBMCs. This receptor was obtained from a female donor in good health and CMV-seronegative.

CDR3 residues: CASSLGARILYEQYF. The CDR3 nucleotides read TGCGCCAGCAGCTTGGGAGCGCGCATTCTATACGAGCAGTACTTC. The gene calls are TRBV5-1 and TRBJ2-7; no firm D call. The CDR3 contains 15 residues. V lost 0 bases and J 4 bases, leaving 14 bases between the germline ends. Looked up from germline, CDR1 is SGHRS and CDR2 is YFSETQ.